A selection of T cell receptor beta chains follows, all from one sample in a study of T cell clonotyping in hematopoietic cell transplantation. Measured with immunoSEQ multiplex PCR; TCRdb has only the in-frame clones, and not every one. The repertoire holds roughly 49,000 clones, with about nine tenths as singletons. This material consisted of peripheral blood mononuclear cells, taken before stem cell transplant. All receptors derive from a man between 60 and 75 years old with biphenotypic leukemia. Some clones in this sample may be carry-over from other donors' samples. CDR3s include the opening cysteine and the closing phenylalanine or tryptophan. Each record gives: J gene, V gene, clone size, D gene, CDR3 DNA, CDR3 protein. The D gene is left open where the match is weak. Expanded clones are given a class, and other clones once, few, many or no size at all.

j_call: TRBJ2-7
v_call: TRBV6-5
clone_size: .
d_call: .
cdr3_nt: TGTGCCAGCAGCCGTTCGGGACTTTACGAGCAGTACTTC
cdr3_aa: CASSRSGLYEQYF

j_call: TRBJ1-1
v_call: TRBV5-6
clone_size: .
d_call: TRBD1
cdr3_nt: TGTGCCAGCAGCTCCGGACAGGAAGGGGAAGCTTTCTTT
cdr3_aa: CASSSGQEGEAFF

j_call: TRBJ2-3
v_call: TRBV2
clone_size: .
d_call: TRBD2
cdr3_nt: TGTGCCAGCAGTAACCCTTCTAGCGGGAGTATGTATTTT
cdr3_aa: CASSNPSSGSMYF

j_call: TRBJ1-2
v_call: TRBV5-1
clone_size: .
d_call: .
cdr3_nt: TGCGCCAGCAGCTCCATCGACAGTGACTATGGCTACACCTTC
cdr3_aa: CASSSIDSDYGYTF

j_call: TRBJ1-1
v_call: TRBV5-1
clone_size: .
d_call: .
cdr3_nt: TGCGCCAGCAGCTTAGACAGGTACACTGAAGCTTTCTTT
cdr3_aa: CASSLDRYTEAFF

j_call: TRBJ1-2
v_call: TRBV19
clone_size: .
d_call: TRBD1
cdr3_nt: TGTGCCAGTAGGACCCCAGGGGGCTATGGCTACACCTTC
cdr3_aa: CASRTPGGYGYTF

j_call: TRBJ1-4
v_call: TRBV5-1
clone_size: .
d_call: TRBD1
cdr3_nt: TGCGCCAGCAGCTTAAAAGGGACAGGGGCGGAAGAAAAACTGTTTTTT
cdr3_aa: CASSLKGTGAEEKLFF

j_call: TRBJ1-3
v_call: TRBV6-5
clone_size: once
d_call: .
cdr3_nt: TGTGCCAGCATAGCCGATATCTCTGGAAACACCATATATTTT
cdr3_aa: CASIADISGNTIYF

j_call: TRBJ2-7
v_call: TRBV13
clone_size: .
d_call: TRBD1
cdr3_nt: TGTGCCAGCAGCTCTGGGACAGGGCTCTACGAGCAGTACTTC
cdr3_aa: CASSSGTGLYEQYF

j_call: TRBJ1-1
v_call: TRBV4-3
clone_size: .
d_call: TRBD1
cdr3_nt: TGCGCCAGCAGTTCCGGACAGGGAGGAGCTTTCTTT
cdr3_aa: CASSSGQGGAFF

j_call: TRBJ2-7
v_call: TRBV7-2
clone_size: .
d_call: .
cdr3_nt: TGTGCCAGCAGCCCGGGCTGGGAGGTCTACGAGCAGTACTTC
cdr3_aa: CASSPGWEVYEQYF

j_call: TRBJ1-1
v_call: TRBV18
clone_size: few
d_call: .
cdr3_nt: TGTGCCAGCTCACCAAACCAGGATAACACTGAAGCTTTCTTT
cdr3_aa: CASSPNQDNTEAFF

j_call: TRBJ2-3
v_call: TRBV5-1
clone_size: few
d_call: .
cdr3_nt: TGCGCCAGCGGTCAAGACAGTTTCAGCACAGATACGCAGTATTTT
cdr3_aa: CASGQDSFSTDTQYF

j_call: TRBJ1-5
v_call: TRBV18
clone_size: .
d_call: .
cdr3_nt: TGTGCCAGCTCACCAGGGCGGAACAATCAGCCCCAGCATTTT
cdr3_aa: CASSPGRNNQPQHF

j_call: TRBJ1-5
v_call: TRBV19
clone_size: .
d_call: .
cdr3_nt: TGTGCCAGTAGTATAGAGCCACAGAACAATCAGCCCCAGCATTTT
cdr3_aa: CASSIEPQNNQPQHF

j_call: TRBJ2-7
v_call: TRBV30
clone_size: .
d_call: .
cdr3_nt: TGTGCCTGGACCCCTGTCACCGTCGGGCCTCCGTTTTACGAGCAGTACTTC
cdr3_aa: CAWTPVTVGPPFYEQYF